This T cell receptor (beta chain) originates from a study of regulatory T cells in long-lasting Graves disease. This clonotype was observed at least ten times. The length of the CDR3 is 18 residues. Trimming removed 0 bases from V and 0 bases from J, with 15 bases in between. From germline, CDR1 is MNHEY and CDR2 SVGEGT. Time point meaning: newly diagnosed GD, antithyroid drugs for less than 3 months. From PBMCs, RNA was extracted and then used to make the TCR library. Through Arm-PCR of CDR3 regions and iRepertoire HTBI primers, TCR beta libraries were built. From the multiplex PCR reads, TCRdb called clonotypes with MiXCR, one entry per CDR3 protein. The sample shows more than 400,000 distinct CDR3 sequences, around 15% of them seen only once. These records were also assigned to another study, of T cells in Graves' hyperthyroidism and ophthalmopathy.

The sequenced sample was peripheral blood mononuclear cells (PBMCs), obtained at new diagnosis, from a patient treated with antithyroid drugs. The chain joins TRBV6-2 or TRBV6-3 to TRBJ2-1; D is possibly TRBD2 (5 bases). The TCR comes from a middle-aged man with Graves disease. In nucleotides, the CDR3 is TGTGCCAGCAGTTACTCGCCCCCTAGCAGGAGCTCCTACAATGAGCAGTTCTTC. Translation gives CASSYSPPSRSSYNEQFF.